Given below is one T cell receptor (beta chain) in context. What this receptor recognizes is not known. No much larger clone exists at a distance of one base, and base qualities are not known. CD8 naive samples consisted of CD45RO-negative cells that were positively selected for CCR7, yielding a CD45RA+CCR7+ population without TemRA cells. Healthy HIV-negative adults with no recently reported acute infections or vaccinations were included as donors. Every donor was a Caucasian adult living in Nashville, Tennessee, USA. After blood collection by leukapheresis, PBMCs were isolated using Ficoll-Histopaque density gradient centrifugation and then cryopreserved in the vapor phase of liquid nitrogen. Analytical flow cytometry was used to check the purity and quantity of each magnetically sorted T cell population. Genomic DNA was isolated from each sorted fraction and quantified by UV absorbance on a Nanodrop 2000c.

This sample was included in a study of shared clonotypes between healthy human individuals (dated by TCRdb to about 2020). In the study overall: A couple of women and a few men aged 18 to 49 years were included in the cohort. Leukapheresis yielded between about 0.85 and 9.5 billion PBMCs per donor. To increase sequencing depth and limit assay-specific biases, different laboratories used diverse techniques to prepare libraries and sequence TCR repertoires. For each donor, CD4 naive and CD4 memory were each run on three plates, CD8 naive on two plates, and CD8 memory on one plate. Blood TCR repertoires of five healthy adults were deeply sequenced to estimate repertoire size and the extent of clonotype sharing between individuals.

The germline V gene (reference sequence) sets CDR1 to MNHNY and CDR2 to SVGAGI. Trimmed from V: 6 bases; trimmed from J: 8 bases; junction bases lacking a gene match: 12. The CDR3 runs 15 residues from the cysteine to the phenylalanine. The kept DNA is CDR3 alone, 45 bases in frame from the first base. What the research found in general, with its limitations: Based on pairwise subsampling, the degree of clonotype sharing among donors was expected to be affected by sequencing depth. Because the study included only a small number of donors, the genetic and exposure-history diversity represented was limited. Larger estimated clonotype richness was generally found for naive subsets than for memory subsets. Incomplete sequencing was indicated by rarefaction of sorted-subset datasets, despite the large sequencing depth. Higher generation probabilities were observed for clonotypes shared by all four sorted-subset donors than for non-shared clonotypes. Sharing across a few donors was observed for about 5% of naive CD4, under 4% of naive CD8, about 2.3% of memory CD4, and 0.4% of memory CD8 clonotypes. Sampling was restricted to blood, and TCR repertoires in tissue are likely to differ from TCR repertoires in blood.

Using the deep immunoSEQ assay, TCR CDR3 regions were amplified from genomic DNA by multiplex PCR. Genomic DNA extracted from each cell subset was distributed evenly over all wells of several immunoSEQ 96-well plates, and each plate served as one replicate. Each replicate PCR for sorted subsets received 150 to 250 ng genomic DNA, equal to about 30,000 T cell genomes. Purified libraries were measured with a Qubit 3.0 fluorometer, size-checked on a Bioanalyzer 2100, and measured again with the KAPA Library Quantification kit. Every immunoSEQ 96-well plate was sequenced on a separate single-read 150-cycle Illumina NextSeq 550 flow cell. The original methods were these. Because the immunoSEQ output held only junctional sequences and lacked quality scores, the filtering could not match the filtering applied to full-length reads. To assign V/J genes and CDR3, sequences were annotated against IMGT germline references using PyIR, a Python wrapper for IgBLAST v1.9. Any read was removed if the V/J assignment was weak (E-value above 1e-6), the CDR3 was missing, or the read contained stop codons, out-of-frame junctions, or ambiguous translated residues. V3J clonotypes were defined by identical inferred V gene, J gene, and CDR3 amino acid sequence. To compute the percentage overlap between repertoires, the number of shared unique clonotypes was divided by the size of the smaller repertoire. Richness of each repertoire was evaluated using RTK rarefaction, the Chao1 estimator, and Recon v2.1 estimates of unobserved clonotypes. OLGA was used to compute generation probabilities for all TCRbeta clonotypes that the gDNA method yielded from a few donors. This is the immuneACCESS table as TCRdb keeps it, with only in-frame sequences that have V and J called. A part of the clones is gone; compared with another copy, unresolved V genes explain less than half, and the rest is unexplained. V and J calls and clone size are those listed in that table; D and trimming were worked out from the DNA. Within this sample are 2 million to 2.5 million clones, with around 96% of them counted one time only. 0.9% to 1.4% of the sample is taken by the ten largest.

The receptor was derived from a man younger than 35 in good health. Sequenced input: naive CD8+ T cells sorted from blood. The cell subset or site label, as the study defines it: CD45RA+CCR7+. This chain is built from TRBV6-6 and TRBJ2-1; 8 bases in between match TRBD2. The CDR3 reads CASRISGALEDEQFF. At the DNA level, the sequence is TGTGCCAGCAGAATTAGCGGGGCCCTGGAGGATGAGCAGTTCTTC.